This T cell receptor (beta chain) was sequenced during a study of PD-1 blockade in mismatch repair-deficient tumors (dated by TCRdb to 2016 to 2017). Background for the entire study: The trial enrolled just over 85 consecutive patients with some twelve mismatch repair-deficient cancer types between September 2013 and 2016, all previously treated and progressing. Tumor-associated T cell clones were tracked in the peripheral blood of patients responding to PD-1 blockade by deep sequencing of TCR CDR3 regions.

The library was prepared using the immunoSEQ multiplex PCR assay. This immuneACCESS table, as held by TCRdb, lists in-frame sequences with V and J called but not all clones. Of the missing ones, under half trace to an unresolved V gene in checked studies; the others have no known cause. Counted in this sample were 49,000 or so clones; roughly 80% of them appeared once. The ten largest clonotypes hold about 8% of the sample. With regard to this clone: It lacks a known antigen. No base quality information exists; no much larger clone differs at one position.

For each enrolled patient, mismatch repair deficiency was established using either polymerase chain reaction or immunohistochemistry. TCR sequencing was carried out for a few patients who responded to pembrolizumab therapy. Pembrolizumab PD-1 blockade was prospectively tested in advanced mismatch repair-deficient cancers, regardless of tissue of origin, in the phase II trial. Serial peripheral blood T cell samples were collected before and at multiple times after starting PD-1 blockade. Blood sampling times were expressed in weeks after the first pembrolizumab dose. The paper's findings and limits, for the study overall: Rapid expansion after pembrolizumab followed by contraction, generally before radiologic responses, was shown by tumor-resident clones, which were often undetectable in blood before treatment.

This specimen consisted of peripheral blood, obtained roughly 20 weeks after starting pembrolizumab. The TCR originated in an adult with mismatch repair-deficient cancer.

The bases read TGTGCCAGCAGCTTGGAAGGGGGTCAAGATACGCAGTATTTT. Its protein product is CASSLEGGQDTQYF. The chain is assembled from TRBV5-5 and TRBJ2-3; perhaps TRBD1 is the D gene, with 6 bases matching. Cut back by 0 bases and 5 bases, the V and J ends lie 10 bases apart. Per the germline V gene (reference sequence), SGHKS is the CDR1 and YYEKEE is the CDR2. The CDR3 goes from the cysteine to the phenylalanine over 14 residues. CDR3 DNA only is kept here, 42 bases in frame from base 1. Beyond the CDR3, the reference TRBV5-5 and TRBJ2-3 genes provide the residues; the full variable domain reads: DAGVTQSPTHLIKTRGQQVTLRCSPISGHKSVSWYQQVLGQGPQFIFQYYEKEERGRGNFPDRFSARQFPNYSSELNVNALLLGDSALYLCASSLEGGQDTQYFGPGTRLTVL.